The 9 T cell receptor beta chains reported below all come from one sample, sequenced in a study of T cell repertoires in cytomegalovirus infection. TCRdb re-called the reads through MiXCR, storing one row per CDR3 protein. Here the sample spans under 200,000 distinct CDR3 sequences, about a tenth being singletons. Sequenced sample: PBMCs. Source of these receptors: a human donor in good health (CMV status not recorded). Some clones in this sample may be carry-over from other donors' samples.

In this sample, this clonotype turned up many times. The chain uses TRBV5-1 and TRBJ1-2; D perhaps matches TRBD1 (6 bases). This CDR3 is built from 15 residues. With 4 bases removed from V and 5 bases from J, the gap between germline ends came to 18 bases. Germline V CDR1 and CDR2: SGHRS, YFSETQ. CDR3 DNA sequence: TGCGCCAGCAGCGCGACTCCGGACAGTCCTTATGGCTACACCTTC. It is translated as CASSATPDSPYGYTF.

This clonotype was seen ten or more times. This chain joins TRBV7-8 and TRBJ2-2, with TRBD2 identical over 13 bases. CDR3 length equals 16 residues. V dropped 0 bases and J dropped 5; count of bases not matched to a gene: 0. Germline-derived CDR1 and CDR2 are SGHVS and FQNEAQ. The CDR3 spells CASSLALAGGTGELFF. CDR3 nucleotide sequence: TGTGCCAGCAGCTTAGCACTAGCGGGAGGGACCGGGGAGCTGTTTTTT.

The V call is TRBV5-8, the J call TRBJ1-5; no clear D. V was clipped by 2 bases and J by 6 bases, with 15 bases between them. CDR1 and CDR2 (germline): SGHTS, YDEGEE. The CDR3 spans 15 residues. CDR3 bases: TGTGCCAGCAGCTTTGGTTCCGTGATTGGTCAGCCCCAGCATTTT. Protein: CASSFGSVIGQPQHF.

This clonotype was seen many times. CDR3 sequence: CASSLSKLAGGGNEQFF. The CDR3 DNA is TGTGCCAGCAGTTTATCCAAACTAGCGGGGGGTGGAAATGAGCAGTTCTTC. V gene TRBV28 combines with J gene TRBJ2-1; 12 positions agree with TRBD2. The V segment lost 1 base and the J segment 7 bases; nucleotides outside the gene matches: 8. The germline V gene encodes CDR1 MDHEN and CDR2 SYDVKM. The CDR3 runs to 17 residues.

The chain joins TRBV28 to TRBJ1-5; D gene uncertain. The CDR3 extends over 12 amino acids. V gave up 8 bases and J gave up 12 bases, with 17 bases separating them. Germline values: CDR1 MDHEN, CDR2 SYDVKM. The CDR3 loop reads CASHSGSILQHF. In nucleotides, the CDR3 is TGTGCCAGCCACAGTGGGAGCATCCTCCAGCATTTT.

This clonotype was recorded at least ten times. The chain has TRBV7-2 and TRBJ2-2; TRBD1 might be the D (5 bases). Germline CDR1 reads SGHTA; CDR2 reads FQGNSA. The CDR3 has 15 residues. Trimming cost V 2 bases and J 4 bases, with 11 bases left between them. The CDR3 region has the DNA TGTGCCAGCAGCTTATTTCAGGGTCGCACCGGGGAGCTGTTTTTT. Translating gives CASSLFQGRTGELFF.

In its sample, this clonotype was seen a few times. The chain links TRBV19 to TRBJ2-1; 10 bases line up with TRBD2. CDR1 is LNHDA and CDR2 is SQIVND in the germline V gene (reference sequence). The CDR3 runs to 16 residues. The ends lost 4 bases at V and 9 bases at J; junction bases unmatched: 12. The CDR3 is CASSTTSLGLAPEQFF. In nucleotides, the CDR3 is TGTGCCAGTAGTACGACAAGCTTGGGACTAGCGCCTGAGCAGTTCTTC.

This clonotype turned up a few times. The chain uses TRBV11-2 and TRBJ1-1, with unresolved D. Germline loops: CDR1 SGHAT, CDR2 FQNNGV. This CDR3 has 12 residues. With 2 bases removed from V and 10 bases from J, the gap between germline ends came to 11 bases. The CDR3 sequence: CASSLRIRAAFF. CDR3 coding DNA: TGTGCCAGCAGCTTACGCATACGGGCAGCTTTCTTT.

This clonotype was detected ten times or more. The rearrangement joins TRBV27 to TRBJ2-1; TRBD1 or TRBD2 may be the D gene (5 bases each). V shed 2 bases and J shed 9 bases, with 11 bases lying between them. The CDR3 totals 13 residues. CDR1 is MNHEY and CDR2 is SMNVEV in the germline V gene (reference sequence). CDR3 sequence: CASSLTGRGEQFF. Written as DNA, the CDR3 is TGTGCCAGCAGTTTAACAGGCCGGGGTGAGCAGTTCTTC.